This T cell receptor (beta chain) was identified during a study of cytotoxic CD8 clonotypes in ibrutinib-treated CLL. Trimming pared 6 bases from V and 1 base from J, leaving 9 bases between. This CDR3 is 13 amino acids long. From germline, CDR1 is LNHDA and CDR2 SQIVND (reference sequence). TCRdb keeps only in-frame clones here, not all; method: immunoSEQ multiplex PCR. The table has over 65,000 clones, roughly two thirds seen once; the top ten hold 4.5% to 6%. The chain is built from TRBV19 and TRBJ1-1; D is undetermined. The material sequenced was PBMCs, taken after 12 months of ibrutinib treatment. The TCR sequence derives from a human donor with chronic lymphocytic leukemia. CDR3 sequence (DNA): TGTGCCAGTAGGACCCTTGGGAACACTGAAGCTTTCTTT. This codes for CASRTLGNTEAFF.